The 5 T cell receptor beta chains in this list originate from one sample, sequenced in a study of T cells after yellow fever vaccination. TCRdb ran MiXCR on the 5' RACE reads and lists one entry per CDR3 protein. The data show a few hundred thousand distinct CDR3 sequences, with about 6.2% seen just once and approximately 16% held by the top ten. The sequenced sample was PBMCs, obtained 5 days after the yellow fever booster vaccination. These TCRs come from a man under 40 who received the YFV17D yellow fever vaccine.

This clonotype was seen repeatedly, ten times or more. V gene TRBV7-2 combines with J gene TRBJ2-3; possibly TRBD1 or TRBD2 for D (6 bases each). Germline CDR1 is SGHTA and CDR2 is FQGNSA. CDR3 length: 15 residues. The V end lost 11 bases, the J end lost 2 bases, and 20 bases lay between the germline ends. CDR3 sequence: CAGRKDSGATDTQYF. The CDR3 DNA is TGTGCCGGTAGAAAAGATTCGGGGGCCACAGATACGCAGTATTTT. Using reference TRBV7-2 and TRBJ2-3 for the parts outside the CDR3, the full variable domain is GAGVSQSPSNKVTEKGKDVELRCDPISGHTALYWYRQSLGQGLEFLIYFQGNSAPDKSGLPSDRFSAERTGGSVSTLTIQRTQQEDSAVYLCAGRKDSGATDTQYFGPGTRLTVL.

This clonotype was observed a few times. The chain carries TRBV7-9 and TRBJ2-2; D is perhaps TRBD1 (6 bases). Germline CDR1 reads SEHNR; CDR2 reads FQNEAQ (reference sequence). The V gene lost 7 bases and the J gene lost 7 bases, with 13 bases spanning the gap. This CDR3 has 13 residues. CDR3 coding DNA: TGTGCCAGCACAATACAGGGAGACGGGGAGCTGTTTTTT. Protein sequence: CASTIQGDGELFF.

This clonotype was counted at least ten times. This chain joins TRBV27 and TRBJ2-7; 10 positions agree with TRBD1. V dropped 4 bases and J dropped 3; count of bases not matched to a gene: 6. Germline V gene sequence: CDR1 MNHEY, CDR2 SMNVEV (reference sequence). The length of the CDR3 is 15 residues. The CDR3 DNA follows: TGTGCCAGCAGTTCCCTCCGGGACAGGGGCTACGAGCAGTACTTC. Amino acids: CASSSLRDRGYEQYF.

The gene calls are TRBV5-6 and TRBJ2-7, with 7 positions matching TRBD2. Germline V gene sequence: CDR1 SGHDT, CDR2 YYEEEE. With V trimmed by 1 base and J by 2 bases, 3 bases remained unmatched. The CDR3 loop spans 14 amino acids. The CDR3 DNA is TGTGCCAGCAGCTTGCCTAGCGGCACCTACGAGCAGTACTTC. It is translated as CASSLPSGTYEQYF.

This clonotype was seen a handful of times. The CDR3, as DNA: TGCGCCAGCAGCTTTATACTAGACCAAAACAATGAGCAGTTCTTC. As protein: CASSFILDQNNEQFF. The chain employs TRBV4-1 and TRBJ2-1; possibly TRBD2 for D (5 bases). The CDR3 is 15 amino acids. V lost 5 bases and J lost 5, with 16 bases in between. Germline V gene data show CDR1 as MGHRA and CDR2 as YSYEKL.